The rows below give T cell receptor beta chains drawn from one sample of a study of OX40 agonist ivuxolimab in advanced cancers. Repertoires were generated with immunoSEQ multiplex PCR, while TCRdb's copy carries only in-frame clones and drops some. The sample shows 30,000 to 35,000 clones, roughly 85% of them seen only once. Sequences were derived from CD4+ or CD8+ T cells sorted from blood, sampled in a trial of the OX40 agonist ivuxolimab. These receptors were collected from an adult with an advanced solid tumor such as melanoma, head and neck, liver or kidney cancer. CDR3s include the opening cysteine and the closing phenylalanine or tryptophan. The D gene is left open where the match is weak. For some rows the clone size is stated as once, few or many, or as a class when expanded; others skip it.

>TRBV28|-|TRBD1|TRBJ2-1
TGTGCCAGCAGTTTGGTGACAGGGGGGTACAATGAGCAGTTCTTC
CASSLVTGGYNEQFF
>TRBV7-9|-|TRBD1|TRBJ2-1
TGTGCCAGCAGCCCCCGGACAGGGGATACTCACAATGAGCAGTTCTTC
CASSPRTGDTHNEQFF
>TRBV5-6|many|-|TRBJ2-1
TGTGCCAGCAGCTTGGGTCCGGGACTGTACAATGAGCAGTTCTTC
CASSLGPGLYNEQFF
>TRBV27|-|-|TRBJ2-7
TGTGCCAGCAGTTTAGTCGGCCCCTACGAGCAGTACTTC
CASSLVGPYEQYF
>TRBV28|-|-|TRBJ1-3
TGTGCCAGCAGTCCCCCAGTTTTCTCTGGAAACACCATATATTTT
CASSPPVFSGNTIYF
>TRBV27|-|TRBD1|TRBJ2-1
TGTGCCAGCAGTTTCACAGGGGGCGTCTATAATGAGCAGTTCTTC
CASSFTGGVYNEQFF
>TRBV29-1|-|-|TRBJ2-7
TGCAGCGTCTATGGGGGCAGTTCCTACGAGCAGTACTTC
CSVYGGSSYEQYF
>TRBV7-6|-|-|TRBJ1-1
TGTGCCAGCAGCTTGGGGTCTGGGATGAGGTCTGAAGCTTTCTTT
CASSLGSGMRSEAFF
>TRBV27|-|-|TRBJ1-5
TGTGCCAGCAGTTTAACGAGCAATCAGCCCCAGCATTTT
CASSLTSNQPQHF
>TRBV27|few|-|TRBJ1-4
TGTGCCAGCAGTCAGGAAGGGAATGAAAAACTGTTTTTT
CASSQEGNEKLFF
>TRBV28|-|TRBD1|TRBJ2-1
TGTGCCAGCAGCCCCCGGACAGGGGACAATGAGCAGTTCTTC
CASSPRTGDNEQFF
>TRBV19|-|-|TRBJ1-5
TGTGCCAGTAGTATAGGTAACAATCAGCCCCAGCATTTT
CASSIGNNQPQHF
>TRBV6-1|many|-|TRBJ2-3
TGTGCCAGCAGTGAATTGGGCAGCACAGATACGCAGTATTTT
CASSELGSTDTQYF
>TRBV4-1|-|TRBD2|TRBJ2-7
TGCGCCAGCAGCCCGGGGGCAGGACTAGCGGGAGACGAGCAGTACTTC
CASSPGAGLAGDEQYF
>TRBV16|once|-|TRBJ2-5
TGTGCCAGCAGCCAGAGGGAGGAGACCCAGTACTTC
CASSQREETQYF
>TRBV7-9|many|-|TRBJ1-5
TGTGCCAGCAGCCCCTCATTGAGGGATAGCAATCAGCCCCAGCATTTT
CASSPSLRDSNQPQHF
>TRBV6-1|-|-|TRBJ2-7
TGTGCCAGCGTGGGGAGCTCCTACGAGCAGTACTTC
CASVGSSYEQYF
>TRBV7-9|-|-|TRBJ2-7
TGTGCCAGCAGCTTTACGGACAGACCCGACGAGCAGTACTTC
CASSFTDRPDEQYF
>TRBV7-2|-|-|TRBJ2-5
TGTGCCAGCAGATCCAGCGGACTGAGCTTAGGGACCCAGTACTTC
CASRSSGLSLGTQYF
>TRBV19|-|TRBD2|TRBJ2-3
TGTGCCAGTAGTATTGGGCCTTTCGGACTAGCGGGACCCCGACCCTTTAGAGATACGCAGTATTTT
CASSIGPFGLAGPRPFRDTQYF
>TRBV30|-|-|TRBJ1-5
TGTGCCTGGAGTGTACCTCAGCCCCAGCATTTT
CAWSVPQPQHF
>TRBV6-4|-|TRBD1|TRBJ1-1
TGTGCCAGCAGTCCAGGGGACAGCGTGAACACTGAAGCTTTCTTT
CASSPGDSVNTEAFF
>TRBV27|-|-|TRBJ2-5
TGTGCCAGCATGGAGGGGGCGTTCAGGGAGACCCAGTACTTC
CASMEGAFRETQYF
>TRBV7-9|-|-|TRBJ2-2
TGTGCCAGCAGCTTCTCGCCCGGGGAGCTGTTTTTT
CASSFSPGELFF
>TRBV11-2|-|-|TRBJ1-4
TGTGCCAGCAGCCCCATGGGACTGCTGAATGAAAAACTGTTTTTT
CASSPMGLLNEKLFF
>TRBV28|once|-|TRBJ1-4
TGTGCCAGCAGTCCGGACGGTGAAAAACTGTTTTTT
CASSPDGEKLFF
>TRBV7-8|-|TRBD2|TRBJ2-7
TGTGCCAGCAGCTTAGCCCCAGCGGGAGTAATAAGCTACGAGCAGTACTTC
CASSLAPAGVISYEQYF
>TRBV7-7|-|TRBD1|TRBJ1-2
TGTGCTAGCAGCTTTAAAACCACCCCGGGACAGGGAGGGGGTGGCTACACCTTC
CASSFKTTPGQGGGGYTF
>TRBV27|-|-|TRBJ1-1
TGTGCCAGCAGTGGCGGGGTCTACACTGAAGCTTTCTTT
CASSGGVYTEAFF
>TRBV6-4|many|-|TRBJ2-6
TGTGCCAGCAGTGCAGGGGGGGAGAACAACGTCCTGACTTTC
CASSAGGENNVLTF
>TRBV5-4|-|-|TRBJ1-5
TGTGCCAGCAGCTTGGAGCCCGGGGGTGGTCAGCCCCAGCATTTT
CASSLEPGGGQPQHF
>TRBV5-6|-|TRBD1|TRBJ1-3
TGTGCCAGCAGCTTGGGGGGACAGGCTTTCTCTGGAAACACCATATATTTT
CASSLGGQAFSGNTIYF
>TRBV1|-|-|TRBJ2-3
TGCACCAGCAGCCATATAGCTAGCGGGGGGGCCTGGGGCCCAGATACGCAGTATTTT
CTSSHIASGGAWGPDTQYF
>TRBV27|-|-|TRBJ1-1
TGTGCCAGCAGTCGCCCGAACACTGAAGCTTTCTTT
CASSRPNTEAFF
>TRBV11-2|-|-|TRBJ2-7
TGTGCCAGCAGCCGTTGGGGGCCCGGAGACGAGCAGTACTTC
CASSRWGPGDEQYF
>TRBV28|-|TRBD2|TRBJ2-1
TGTGCCAGCAGACCTATAGCGGGGGGCTACAATGAGCAGTTCTTC
CASRPIAGGYNEQFF
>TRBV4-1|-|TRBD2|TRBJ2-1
TGCGCCAGCAGGCGGGAGGGATACAATGAGCAGTTCTTC
CASRREGYNEQFF
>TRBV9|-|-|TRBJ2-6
TGTGCCAGCAGCGTTACTGGGGCCAACGTCCTGACTTTC
CASSVTGANVLTF
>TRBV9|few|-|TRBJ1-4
TGTGCCAGCAGCGCCCCATTAGGGACTGAGAATGAAAAACTGTTTTTT
CASSAPLGTENEKLFF
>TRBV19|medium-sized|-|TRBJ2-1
TGTGCCAGTATGGGAGGGGGAGCCAATGAGCAGTTCTTC
CASMGGGANEQFF